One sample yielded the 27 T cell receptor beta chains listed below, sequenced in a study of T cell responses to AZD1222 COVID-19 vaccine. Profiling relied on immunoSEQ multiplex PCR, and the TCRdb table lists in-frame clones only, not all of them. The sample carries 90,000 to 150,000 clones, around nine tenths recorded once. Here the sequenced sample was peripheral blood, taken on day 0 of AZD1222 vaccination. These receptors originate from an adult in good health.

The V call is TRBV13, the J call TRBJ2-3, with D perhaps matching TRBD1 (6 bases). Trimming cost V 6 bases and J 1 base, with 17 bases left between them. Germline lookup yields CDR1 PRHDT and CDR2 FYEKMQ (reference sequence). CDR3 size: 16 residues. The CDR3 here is CASSLVGASRTDTQYF. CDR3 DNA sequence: TGTGCCAGCAGTCTGGTGGGGGCTAGCCGCACAGATACGCAGTATTTT. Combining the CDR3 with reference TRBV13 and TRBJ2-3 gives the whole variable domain AAGVIQSPRHLIKEKRETATLKCYPIPRHDTVYWYQQGPGQDPQFLISFYEKMQSDKGSIPDRFSAQQFSDYHSELNMSSLELGDSALYFCASSLVGASRTDTQYFGPGTRLTVL.

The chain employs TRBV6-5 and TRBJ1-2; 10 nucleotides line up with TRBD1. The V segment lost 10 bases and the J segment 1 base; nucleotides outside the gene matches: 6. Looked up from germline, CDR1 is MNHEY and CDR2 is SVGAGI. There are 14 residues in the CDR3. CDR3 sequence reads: CAMLGTGVNYGYTF. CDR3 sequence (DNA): TGTGCCATGCTAGGGACAGGGGTTAACTATGGCTACACCTTC.

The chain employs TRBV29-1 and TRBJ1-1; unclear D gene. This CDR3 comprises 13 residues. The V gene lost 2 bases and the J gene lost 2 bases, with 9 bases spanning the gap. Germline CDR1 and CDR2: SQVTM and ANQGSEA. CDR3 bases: TGCAGCGTTGAAAGTCAGTACAACACTGAAGCTTTCTTT. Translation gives CSVESQYNTEAFF.

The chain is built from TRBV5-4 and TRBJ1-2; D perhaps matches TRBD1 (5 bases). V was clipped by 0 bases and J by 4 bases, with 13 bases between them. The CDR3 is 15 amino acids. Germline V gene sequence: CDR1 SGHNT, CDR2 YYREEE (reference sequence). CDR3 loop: CASSLGRGRGYGYTF. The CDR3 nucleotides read TGTGCCAGCAGCTTGGGTCGGGGCCGTGGCTATGGCTACACCTTC. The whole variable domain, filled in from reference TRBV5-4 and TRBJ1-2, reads ETGVTQSPTHLIKTRGQQVTLRCSSQSGHNTVSWYQQALGQGPQFIFQYYREEENGRGNFPPRFSGLQFPNYSSELNVNALELDDSALYLCASSLGRGRGYGYTFGSGTRLTVV.

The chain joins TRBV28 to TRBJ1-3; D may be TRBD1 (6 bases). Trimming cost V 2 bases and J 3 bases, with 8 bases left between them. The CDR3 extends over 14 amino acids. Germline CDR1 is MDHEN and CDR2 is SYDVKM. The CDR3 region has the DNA TGTGCCAGCAGTTTAGGGGGCTTTGGAAACACCATATATTTT. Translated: CASSLGGFGNTIYF. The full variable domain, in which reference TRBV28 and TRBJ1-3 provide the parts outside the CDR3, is DVKVTQSSRYLVKRTGEKVFLECVQDMDHENMFWYRQDPGLGLRLIYFSYDVKMKEKGDIPEGYSVSREKKERFSLILESASTNQTSMYLCASSLGGFGNTIYFGEGSWLTVV.

This CDR3 reads CASDLTRASRGELFF. The DNA for the CDR3 is TGTGCCTCGGACCTAACCCGGGCCTCAAGGGGGGAGCTGTTTTTT. The chain links TRBV30 to TRBJ2-2; D gene ambiguous. In germline, CDR1 is GTSNPN, CDR2 SVGIG (reference sequence). The CDR3 is made up of 15 amino acids. Trimming removed 7 bases at V and 8 bases at J, with 23 bases between.

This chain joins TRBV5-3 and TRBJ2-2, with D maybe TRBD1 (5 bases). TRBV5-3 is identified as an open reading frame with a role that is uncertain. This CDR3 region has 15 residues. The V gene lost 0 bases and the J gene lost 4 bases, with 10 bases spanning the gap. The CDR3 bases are TGTGCCAGAAGCTTGGGAGTGGGGCGCACCGGGGAGCTGTTTTTT. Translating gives CARSLGVGRTGELFF.

The CDR3: CASSFSKGINSPLHF. Here the CDR3 DNA reads TGTGCCAGCAGCTTTAGTAAGGGGATTAATTCACCCCTCCACTTT. The chain recombines TRBV5-4 with TRBJ1-6; the D gene is possibly TRBD1 (5 bases). CDR1 and CDR2 (germline): SGHNT, YYREEE (reference sequence). V lost 2 bases to trimming and J lost 6 bases, with 12 bases between them. This CDR3 spans 15 amino acids.

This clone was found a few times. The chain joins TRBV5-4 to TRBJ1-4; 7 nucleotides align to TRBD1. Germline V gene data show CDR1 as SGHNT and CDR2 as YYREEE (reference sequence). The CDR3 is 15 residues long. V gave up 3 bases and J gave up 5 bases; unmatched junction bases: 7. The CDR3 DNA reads TGTGCCAGCAGCTCTAGACAGGGCTTAAATGAAAAACTGTTTTTT. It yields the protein CASSSRQGLNEKLFF.

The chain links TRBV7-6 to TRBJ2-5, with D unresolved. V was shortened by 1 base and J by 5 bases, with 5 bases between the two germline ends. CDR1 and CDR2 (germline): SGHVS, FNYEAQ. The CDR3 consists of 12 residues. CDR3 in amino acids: CASSLVWETQYF. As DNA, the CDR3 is TGTGCCAGCAGCTTAGTTTGGGAGACCCAGTACTTC. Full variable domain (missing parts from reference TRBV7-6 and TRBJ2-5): GAGVSQSPRYKVTKRGQDVALRCDPISGHVSLYWYRQALGQGPEFLTYFNYEAQQDKSGLPNDRFSAERPEGSISTLTIQRTEQRDSAMYRCASSLVWETQYFGPGTRLLVL.

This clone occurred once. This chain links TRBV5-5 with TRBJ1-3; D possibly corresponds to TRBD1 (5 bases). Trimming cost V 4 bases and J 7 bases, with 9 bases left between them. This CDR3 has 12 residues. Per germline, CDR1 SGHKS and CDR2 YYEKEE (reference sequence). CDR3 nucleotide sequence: TGTGCCAGCAGCCGGGACGGGAACACCATATATTTT. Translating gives CASSRDGNTIYF.

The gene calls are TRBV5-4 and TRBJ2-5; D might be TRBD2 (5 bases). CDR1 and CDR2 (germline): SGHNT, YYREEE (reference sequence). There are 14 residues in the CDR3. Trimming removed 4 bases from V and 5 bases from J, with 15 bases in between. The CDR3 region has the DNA TGTGCCAGCAGCAAACAGTCGGGCGGGGAGACCCAGTACTTC. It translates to CASSKQSGGETQYF.

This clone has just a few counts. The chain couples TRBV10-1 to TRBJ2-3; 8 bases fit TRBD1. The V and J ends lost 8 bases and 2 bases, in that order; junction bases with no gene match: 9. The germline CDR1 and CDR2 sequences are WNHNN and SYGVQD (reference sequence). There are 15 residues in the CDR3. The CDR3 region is CASRQTGDPTDTQYF. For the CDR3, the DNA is TGCGCCAGCCGCCAGACAGGGGACCCCACAGATACGCAGTATTTT.

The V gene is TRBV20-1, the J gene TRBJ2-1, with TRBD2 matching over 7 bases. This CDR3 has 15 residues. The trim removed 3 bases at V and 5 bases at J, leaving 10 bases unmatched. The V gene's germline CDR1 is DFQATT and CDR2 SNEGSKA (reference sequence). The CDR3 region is CSASPREKNHNEQFF. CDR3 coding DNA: TGCAGTGCTAGTCCGCGGGAGAAGAACCACAATGAGCAGTTCTTC.

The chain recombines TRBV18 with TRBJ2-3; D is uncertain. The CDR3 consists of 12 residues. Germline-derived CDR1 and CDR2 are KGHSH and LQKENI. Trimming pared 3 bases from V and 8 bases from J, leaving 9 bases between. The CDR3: CASSPGFSTQYF. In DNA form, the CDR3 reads TGTGCCAGCTCACCCGGGTTCAGTACGCAGTATTTT.

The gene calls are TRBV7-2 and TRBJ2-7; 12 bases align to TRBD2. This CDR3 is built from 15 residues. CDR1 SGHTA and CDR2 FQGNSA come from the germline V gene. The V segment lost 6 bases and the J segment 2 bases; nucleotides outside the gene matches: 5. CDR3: CASSSRTSGTYEQYF. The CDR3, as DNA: TGTGCCAGCAGTTCCAGGACTAGCGGGACCTACGAGCAGTACTTC.

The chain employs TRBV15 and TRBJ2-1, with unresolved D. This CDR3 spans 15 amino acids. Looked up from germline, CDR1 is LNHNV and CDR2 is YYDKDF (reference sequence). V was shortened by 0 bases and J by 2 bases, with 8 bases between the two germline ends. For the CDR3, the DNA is TGTGCCACCAGCAGAGATCCCGGCACCTACAATGAGCAGTTCTTC. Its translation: CATSRDPGTYNEQFF. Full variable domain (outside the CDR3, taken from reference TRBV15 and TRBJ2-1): DAMVIQNPRYQVTQFGKPVTLSCSQTLNHNVMYWYQQKSSQAPKLLFHYYDKDFNNEADTPDNFQSRRPNTSFCFLDIRSPGLGDTAMYLCATSRDPGTYNEQFFGPGTRLTVL.

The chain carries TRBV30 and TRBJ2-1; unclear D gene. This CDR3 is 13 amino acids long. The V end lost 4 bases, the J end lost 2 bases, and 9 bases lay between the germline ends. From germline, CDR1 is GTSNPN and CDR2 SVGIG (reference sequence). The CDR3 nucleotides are TGTGCCTGGACGGGCGGAGCCTACAATGAGCAGTTCTTC. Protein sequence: CAWTGGAYNEQFF.

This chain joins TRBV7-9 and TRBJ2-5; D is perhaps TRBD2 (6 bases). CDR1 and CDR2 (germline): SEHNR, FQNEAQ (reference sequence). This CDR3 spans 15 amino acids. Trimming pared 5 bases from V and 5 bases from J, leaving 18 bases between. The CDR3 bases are TGTGCCAGCAGCCAGGTGGGGGGTGACCTCGAGACCCAGTACTTC. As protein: CASSQVGGDLETQYF. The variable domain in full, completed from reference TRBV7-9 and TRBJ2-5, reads DTGVSQNPRHKITKRGQNVTFRCDPISEHNRLYWYRQTLGQGPEFLTYFQNEAQLEKSRLLSDRFSAERPKGSFSTLEIQRTEQGDSAMYLCASSQVGGDLETQYFGPGTRLLVL.

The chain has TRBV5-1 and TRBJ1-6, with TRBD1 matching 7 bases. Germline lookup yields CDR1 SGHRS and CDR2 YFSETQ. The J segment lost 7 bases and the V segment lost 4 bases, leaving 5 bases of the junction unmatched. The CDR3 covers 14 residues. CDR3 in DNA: TGCGCCAGCAGCCTAGGGACAGAAAATTCACCCCTCCACTTT. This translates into CASSLGTENSPLHF.

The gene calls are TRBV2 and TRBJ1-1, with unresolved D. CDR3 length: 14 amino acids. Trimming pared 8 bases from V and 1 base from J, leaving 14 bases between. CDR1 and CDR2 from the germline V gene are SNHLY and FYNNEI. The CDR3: CASGEHGRNTEAFF. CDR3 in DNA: TGTGCCAGCGGGGAACATGGTAGGAACACTGAAGCTTTCTTT.

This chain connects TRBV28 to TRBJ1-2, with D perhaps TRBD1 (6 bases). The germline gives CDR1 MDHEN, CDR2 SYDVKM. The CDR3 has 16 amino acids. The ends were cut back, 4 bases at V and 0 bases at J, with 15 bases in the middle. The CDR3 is CASSSTVRTANYGYTF. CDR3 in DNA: TGTGCCAGCAGTTCTACGGTTCGGACAGCTAACTATGGCTACACCTTC.

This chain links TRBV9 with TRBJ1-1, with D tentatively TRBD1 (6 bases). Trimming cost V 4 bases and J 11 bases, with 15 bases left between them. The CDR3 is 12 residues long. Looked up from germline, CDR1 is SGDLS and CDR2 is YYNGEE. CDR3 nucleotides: TGTGCCAGCAGCTCGGAGGGGGGAAACGCTTTCTTT. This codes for CASSSEGGNAFF.

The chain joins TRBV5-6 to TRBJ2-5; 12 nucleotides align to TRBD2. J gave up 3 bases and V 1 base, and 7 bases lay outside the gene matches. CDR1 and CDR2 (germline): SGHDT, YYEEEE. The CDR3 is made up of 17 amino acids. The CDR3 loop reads CASSLRRLAGVKETQYF. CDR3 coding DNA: TGTGCCAGCAGCTTGCGTCGACTAGCGGGAGTCAAAGAGACCCAGTACTTC.

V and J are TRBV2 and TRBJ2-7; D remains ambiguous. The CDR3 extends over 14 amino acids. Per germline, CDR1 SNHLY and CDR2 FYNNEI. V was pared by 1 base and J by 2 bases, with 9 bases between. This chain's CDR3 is CASSEETVPYEQYF. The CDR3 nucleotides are TGTGCCAGCAGTGAAGAAACAGTCCCCTACGAGCAGTACTTC.

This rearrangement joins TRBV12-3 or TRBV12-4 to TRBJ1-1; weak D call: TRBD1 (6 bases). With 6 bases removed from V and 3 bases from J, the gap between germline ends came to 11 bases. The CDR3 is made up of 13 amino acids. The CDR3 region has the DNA TGTGCCAGCAGACTACAGGGATACACTGAAGCTTTCTTT. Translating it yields CASRLQGYTEAFF.

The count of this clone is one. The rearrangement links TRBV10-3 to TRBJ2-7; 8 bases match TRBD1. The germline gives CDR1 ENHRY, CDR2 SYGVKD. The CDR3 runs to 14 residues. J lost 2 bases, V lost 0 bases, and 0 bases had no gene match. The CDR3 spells CAISESGQAYEQYF. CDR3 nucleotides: TGTGCCATCAGTGAGTCGGGACAGGCCTACGAGCAGTACTTC.